These T cell receptor beta chains were read from a single sample in a study of blood T cell repertoires in COVID-19. Sequencing used immunoSEQ multiplex PCR; TCRdb keeps in-frame clones, though not all of them. The sample has 120,000 to 150,000 clones, approximately 85% seen once; the top ten hold roughly 2.6%. Sequenced sample: peripheral blood. The source of these receptors is a human donor with acute or convalescent COVID-19. The donor label of this sample is uncertain. Each CDR3 is given with its conserved first and last residue. The D gene is left open where the match is weak. Clone sizes are given selectively: once, few, many, or a class where the clone is expanded.

J gene: TRBJ1-5
D gene: .
V gene: TRBV28
clone size: .
CDR3 DNA: TGTGCCAGCAGTGTTCCTACAGGGACTAGCAATCAGCCCCAGCATTTT
CDR3 protein: CASSVPTGTSNQPQHF

J gene: TRBJ1-2
D gene: .
V gene: TRBV12-5
clone size: .
CDR3 DNA: TGTGCTAGTGGTTTTTTGGAGGCGATTGGCTACACCTTC
CDR3 protein: CASGFLEAIGYTF

J gene: TRBJ1-5
D gene: .
V gene: TRBV28
clone size: .
CDR3 DNA: TGTGCCAGCAGTTCCATGAGGCGACTGAGCAATCAGCCCCAGCATTTT
CDR3 protein: CASSSMRRLSNQPQHF

J gene: TRBJ1-6
D gene: .
V gene: TRBV6-2/TRBV6-3
clone size: .
CDR3 DNA: TGTGCCAGCAGTCCGGTACAGGATTCAGCCCTCCACTTT
CDR3 protein: CASSPVQDSALHF

J gene: TRBJ1-4
D gene: .
V gene: TRBV27
clone size: .
CDR3 DNA: TGTGCCAGCAGTTTATGGGGGGATCTAACTAATGAAAAACTGTTTTTT
CDR3 protein: CASSLWGDLTNEKLFF

J gene: TRBJ1-5
D gene: .
V gene: TRBV18
clone size: .
CDR3 DNA: TGTGCCAGCTCACCCTCGACGGGATATGGCAATCAGCCCCAGCATTTT
CDR3 protein: CASSPSTGYGNQPQHF

J gene: TRBJ2-6
D gene: .
V gene: TRBV5-1
clone size: .
CDR3 DNA: TGCGCCAGCAGCTTGGTGGGGGCGCTTGGGGCCAACGTCCTGACTTTC
CDR3 protein: CASSLVGALGANVLTF

J gene: TRBJ2-1
D gene: .
V gene: TRBV25-1
clone size: few
CDR3 DNA: TGTGCCGTCTCAGGGTTCACCTCCTACAATGAGCAGTTCTTC
CDR3 protein: CAVSGFTSYNEQFF

J gene: TRBJ2-1
D gene: TRBD1
V gene: TRBV10-1
clone size: .
CDR3 DNA: TGCGCCAGCAGATCGGGACAGGGGACAAACAATGAGCAGTTCTTC
CDR3 protein: CASRSGQGTNNEQFF

J gene: TRBJ2-3
D gene: .
V gene: TRBV3-1/TRBV3-2
clone size: .
CDR3 DNA: TGTGCCAGCAGCCAAGATTCTAGCACAGATACGCAGTATTTT
CDR3 protein: CASSQDSSTDTQYF

J gene: TRBJ2-3
D gene: TRBD2
V gene: TRBV11-3
clone size: once
CDR3 DNA: TGTGCCAGCAGCCCGGGACTAGCGGGTTACACAGATACGCAGTATTTT
CDR3 protein: CASSPGLAGYTDTQYF

J gene: TRBJ1-2
D gene: .
V gene: TRBV12-3/TRBV12-4
clone size: .
CDR3 DNA: TGTGCCAGCAGTTTAAGAGGGGGAAGCGGCTACACCTTC
CDR3 protein: CASSLRGGSGYTF

J gene: TRBJ1-2
D gene: .
V gene: TRBV18
clone size: .
CDR3 DNA: TGTGCCAGCTCACCGATAGACAGAGATGGCTACACCTTC
CDR3 protein: CASSPIDRDGYTF

J gene: TRBJ2-2
D gene: TRBD1
V gene: TRBV4-3
clone size: .
CDR3 DNA: TGCGCCAGCAGACAGGGGGCGGACACCGGGGAGCTGTTTTTT
CDR3 protein: CASRQGADTGELFF

J gene: TRBJ1-5
D gene: .
V gene: TRBV7-9
clone size: .
CDR3 DNA: TGTGCCAGCACCGCGGATGAGGGCTTTACTCATAGCAATCAGCCCCAGCATTTT
CDR3 protein: CASTADEGFTHSNQPQHF

J gene: TRBJ2-2
D gene: .
V gene: TRBV15
clone size: .
CDR3 DNA: TGTGCCACCAGCAGAAGTTTCGGCGGGGAGCTGTTTTTT
CDR3 protein: CATSRSFGGELFF

J gene: TRBJ1-2
D gene: TRBD1
V gene: TRBV2
clone size: .
CDR3 DNA: TGTGCCAGCAGCCTAGGGACAGGGGCGGGTGGCTACACCTTC
CDR3 protein: CASSLGTGAGGYTF